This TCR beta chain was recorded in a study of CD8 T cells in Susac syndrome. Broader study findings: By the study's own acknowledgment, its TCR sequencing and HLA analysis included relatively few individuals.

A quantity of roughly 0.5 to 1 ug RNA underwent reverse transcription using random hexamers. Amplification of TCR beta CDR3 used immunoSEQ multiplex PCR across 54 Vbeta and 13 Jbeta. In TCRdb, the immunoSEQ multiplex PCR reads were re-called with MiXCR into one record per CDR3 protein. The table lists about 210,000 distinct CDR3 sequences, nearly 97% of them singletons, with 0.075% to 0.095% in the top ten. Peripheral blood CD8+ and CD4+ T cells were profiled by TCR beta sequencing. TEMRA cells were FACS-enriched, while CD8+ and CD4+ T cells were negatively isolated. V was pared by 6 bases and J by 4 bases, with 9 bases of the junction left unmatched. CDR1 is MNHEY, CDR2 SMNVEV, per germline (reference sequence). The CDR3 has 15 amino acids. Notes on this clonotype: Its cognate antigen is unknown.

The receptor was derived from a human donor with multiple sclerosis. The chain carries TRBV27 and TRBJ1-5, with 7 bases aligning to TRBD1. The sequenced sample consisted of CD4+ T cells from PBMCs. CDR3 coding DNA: TGTGCCAGCAGCCTAGGACAGGTTCAGAATCAGCCCCAGCATTTT. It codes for CASSLGQVQNQPQHF.